A selection of T cell receptor beta chains follows, all from one sample in a study of T-cell reconstitution after alpha-beta-depleted transplantation in children. TCRdb independently ran MiXCR on the PCR reads; one entry per CDR3 protein. The repertoire holds about 500,000 distinct CDR3 sequences, with over 10% as singletons. Sequencing used PBMCs, mostly from graft donor cells, obtained 180 days after TCRalphabeta/CD19-depleted stem cell transplant. The receptor set was obtained from a female patient under 10 years old who had a stem cell transplant for aplastic anemia, so the T cells may come from the graft donor. Each CDR3 is given without its conserved first and last residue. Clone size appears in some rows only: once, few, many, or a class for an expanded clone.

TRBV7-3	.	ASSLASRSRGDPYEQY
TRBV9	few	ASSVGMEGVEQY
TRBV5-1	.	ASSLEGPLGNSEQY
TRBV24-1	.	ATSDPSYLGYNEQF
TRBV15	many	ATSRGQGFYEQY
TRBV20-1	.	SASGMGGTDTQY
TRBV20-1	.	SADPRERWSYNEQF
TRBV28	few	AVSSETQY
TRBV6-2/TRBV6-3	.	ASHELAGVPRSYEQY
TRBV6-2/TRBV6-3	few	ASSYSSPVLAKNIQY
TRBV20-1	few	SATPRTTHTDTQY
TRBV19	few	ASSIKTTDTQY
TRBV20-1	few	SASKNTDTQY
TRBV15	few	ATSRARTDYNEQF
TRBV7-3	.	ASSRYPGQGADEQF
TRBV6-1	.	ASRPSGRGRWDEQF
TRBV7-6	.	ASSATGVPYEQY
TRBV9	.	ASSGGRDLYTEAF
TRBV7-2	few	ASSLPGGGQPQH
TRBV10-3	few	ATSSHLLVETQY
TRBV20-1	.	SALGRTQY
TRBV3-1	few	ASSPRLLSSYEQY
TRBV20-1	.	SAPSGRTDTQY
TRBV20-1	.	SARDIYRLAGVYYNEQF
TRBV7-2	.	ASSLFASNQPQH
TRBV5-6	.	ASRKAGTGSTEAF